The present T cell receptor (beta chain) was sequenced within a study of human T cells and chemical hapten exposure (TCRdb year 2021). Broadly, across the study: For sensitization, 2% DPC in acetone was applied to a roughly 2 cm by roughly 2 cm area of upper inner arm skin. Libraries were pooled for sequencing, and variation in per-sample TCR yields was attributed mainly to small differences in library volumes within the pool. Blood for TCR sequencing was provided by twenty-nine alopecia patients at one to four time points (pre-sensitization, 2, 6 and 24 weeks). The mostly female patient cohort included alopecia areata with under or over 50% scalp involvement, alopecia totalis and alopecia universalis. Patch testing on the upper back used Finn chambers containing 0.01% DPC, with scoring done after 6 days according to International Contact Dermatitis Research Group standards. Patient blood was sampled pre-sensitization (week 0) and at 2, 6 and about 24 weeks after DPC sensitization. The study tracked peripheral blood TCR repertoire changes in vivo during primary and secondary sensitization to the hapten diphenylcyclopropenone (DPC) in alopecia patients. Patients additionally received weekly therapeutic DPC doses to the scalp throughout the roughly 23-week study period.

Receptors were amplified or captured by RACE. TCRdb names NextSeq 500 as the instrument used. During library preparation, unique molecular identifiers were attached to individual cDNA molecules so that TCRs could be counted in a quantitative, reproducible way. From each blood RNA sample, both TCR alpha and TCR beta chains were sequenced. On the study's bioinformatics: A median of around 96,000 TCRs per sample was observed, with a range of roughly 23,224 to 750,000. The Decombinator software suite was used to annotate the V, J and CDR3 of the TCR reads. For PS versus PT1 abundance plots, all samples were subsampled to the same number of TCRs (28,000). Expanded TCRs were defined as absent before sensitization and observed at least eight times at the 2-week time point. TCRdb handled the public reads itself, with Q25 trimming in fastp and clone calling in MiXCR, and kept productive beta chains. Records with the same CDR3 protein are collapsed into one entry carrying the most frequent genes and DNA. TCRdb's processing, not the authors' own work, is the source of the V and J calls. Here the sample has about 68,000 distinct CDR3 sequences; roughly 9.7% occur a single time. The top ten clones comprise approximately 5% of the sample.

Findings and caveats that apply to the study as a whole: Patch test score correlated positively with the number of PT1 expanded TCRs, reaching significance at thresholds 8, 16 and 32 but not at 4. Repeated subsampling changed both the strength of the expansion versus patch-test correlation and the threshold at which that correlation became significant. Alopecia, a presumed autoimmune disease, was present in all patients, so the immune response of the patients might differ from that of healthy individuals. Significantly more large CDR3 similarity clusters were formed by expanded TCRs than by pre-sensitization or healthy control sets, consistent with antigen-driven responses. The number of TCRs above 1 in 1000 frequency did not change with DPC sensitization; there was no evidence of global repertoire structure alterations.

The germline V gene gives CDR1 as SGHTA and CDR2 as FQGNSA. Trimming takes 4 bases off V and 2 bases off J; junction bases not matched to a gene: 2. Inclusive of the bounding cysteine and phenylalanine, the CDR3 is 15 residues long. Only the CDR3 DNA stays, 45 bases, in frame from base 1. According to the study, the label for this sample's time point signals: pre-sensitization, week 0. The treatment or condition tag for this specimen amounts to: therapeutic diphenylcyclopropenone sensitization with weekly scalp DPC. At every patch-test visit, the blood draw took place before the patch test was put on. Patients were considered eligible if aged 18 to 70, diagnosed with alopecia and deemed suitable for DPC therapy, and patients were excluded if pregnant. Unfractionated whole blood was collected in Tempus Blood RNA tubes, and total RNA was extracted from that blood. As regards this clonotype: There is no known antigen for this receptor. No much larger clone is present one base from it, and per-base qualities are unavailable.

The sample in question was whole blood, obtained in connection with sensitization to the hapten diphenylcyclopropenone (DPC). This TCR was sampled from a woman aged 50 to 60 with alopecia areata. Some clones in this sample may be carry-over from other donors' samples. This chain is built from TRBV7-2 and TRBJ2-6; the junction holds 7 bases that match TRBD1. The nucleotides are TGTGCCAGCAGCTATACAGGGGCTGGGGCCAACGTCCTGACTTTC. It specifies CASSYTGAGANVLTF.